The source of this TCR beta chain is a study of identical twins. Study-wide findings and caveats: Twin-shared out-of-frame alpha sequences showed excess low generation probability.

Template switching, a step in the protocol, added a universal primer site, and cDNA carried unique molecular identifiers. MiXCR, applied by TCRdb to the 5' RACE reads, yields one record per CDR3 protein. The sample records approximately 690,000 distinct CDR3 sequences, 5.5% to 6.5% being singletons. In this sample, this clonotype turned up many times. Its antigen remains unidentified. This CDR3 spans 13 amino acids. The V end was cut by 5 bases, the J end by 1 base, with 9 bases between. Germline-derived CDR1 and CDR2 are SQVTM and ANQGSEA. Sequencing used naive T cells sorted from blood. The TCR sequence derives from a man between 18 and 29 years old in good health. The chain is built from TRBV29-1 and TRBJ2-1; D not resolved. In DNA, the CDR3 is TGCAGCGTTACGTTCCTTTCCTACAATGAGCAGTTCTTC. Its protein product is CSVTFLSYNEQFF.